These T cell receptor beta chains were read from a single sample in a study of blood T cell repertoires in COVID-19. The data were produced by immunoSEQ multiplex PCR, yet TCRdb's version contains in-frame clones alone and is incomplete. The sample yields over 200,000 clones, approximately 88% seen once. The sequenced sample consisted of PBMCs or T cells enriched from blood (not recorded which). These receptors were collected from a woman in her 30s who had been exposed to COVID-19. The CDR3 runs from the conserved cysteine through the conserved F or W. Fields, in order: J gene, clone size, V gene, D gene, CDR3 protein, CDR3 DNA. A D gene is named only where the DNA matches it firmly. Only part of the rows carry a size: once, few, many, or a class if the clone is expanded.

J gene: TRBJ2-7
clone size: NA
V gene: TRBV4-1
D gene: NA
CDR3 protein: CASSPPSSYEQYF
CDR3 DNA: TGCGCCAGCAGCCCGCCGTCTAGCTACGAGCAGTACTTC

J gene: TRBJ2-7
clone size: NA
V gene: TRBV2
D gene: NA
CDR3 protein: CASSDASIPYEQYF
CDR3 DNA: TGTGCCAGCAGTGATGCGAGTATACCCTACGAACAGTACTTC

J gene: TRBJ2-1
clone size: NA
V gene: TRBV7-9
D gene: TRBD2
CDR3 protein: CASSFSGLAGGSSYNEQFF
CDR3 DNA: TGTGCCAGCAGCTTTTCGGGACTAGCGGGAGGGAGCTCCTACAATGAGCAGTTCTTC

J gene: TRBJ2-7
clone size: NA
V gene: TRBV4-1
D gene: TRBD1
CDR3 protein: CASSHRQGASYEQYF
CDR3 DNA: TGCGCCAGCAGTCACAGACAGGGGGCCTCCTACGAGCAGTACTTC

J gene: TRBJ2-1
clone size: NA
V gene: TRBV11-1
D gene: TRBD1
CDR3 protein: CASSKDRGSYNEQFF
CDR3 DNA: TGTGCCAGCAGCAAAGACAGGGGGTCCTACAATGAGCAGTTCTTC

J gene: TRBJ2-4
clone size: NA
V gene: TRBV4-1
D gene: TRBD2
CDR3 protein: CASSPTSGPYIQYF
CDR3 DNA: TGCGCCAGCAGCCCGACTAGCGGCCCATACATTCAGTACTTC

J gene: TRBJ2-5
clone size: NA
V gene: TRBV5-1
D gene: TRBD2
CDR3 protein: CASSLGGEGTQYF
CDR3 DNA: TGCGCCAGCAGCTTGGGCGGGGAGGGGACCCAGTACTTC

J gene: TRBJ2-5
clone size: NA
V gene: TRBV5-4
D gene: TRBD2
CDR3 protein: CASSWGLAGRQETQYF
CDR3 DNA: TGTGCCAGCAGCTGGGGACTAGCGGGAAGGCAAGAGACCCAGTACTTC

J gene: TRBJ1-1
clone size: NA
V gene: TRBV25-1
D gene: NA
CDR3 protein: CASSEESNRENTEAFF
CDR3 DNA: TGTGCCAGCAGTGAGGAGTCTAACAGGGAGAACACTGAAGCTTTCTTT

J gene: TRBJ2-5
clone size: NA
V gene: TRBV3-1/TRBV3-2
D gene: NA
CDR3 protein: CASSLPLETQYF
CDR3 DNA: TGTGCCAGCAGCCTCCCCCTCGAGACCCAGTACTTC

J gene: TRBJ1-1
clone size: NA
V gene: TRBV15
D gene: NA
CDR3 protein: CATSRTANTEAFF
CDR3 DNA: TGTGCCACCAGCAGGACAGCCAACACTGAAGCTTTCTTT

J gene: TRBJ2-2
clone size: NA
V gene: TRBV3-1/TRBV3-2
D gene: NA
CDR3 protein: CASSPPVRSLREDTGELFF
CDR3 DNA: TGTGCCAGCAGCCCCCCCGTTCGATCTTTGAGGGAGGACACCGGGGAGCTGTTTTTT

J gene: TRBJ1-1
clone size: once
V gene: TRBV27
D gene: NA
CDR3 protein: CASSLSLGLDTEAFF
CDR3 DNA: TGTGCCAGCAGTTTATCACTGGGGCTTGACACTGAAGCTTTCTTT

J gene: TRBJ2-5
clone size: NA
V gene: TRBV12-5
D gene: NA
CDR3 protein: CASGLVTGPEETQYF
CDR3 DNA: TGTGCTAGTGGTTTGGTAACAGGGCCTGAAGAGACCCAGTACTTC

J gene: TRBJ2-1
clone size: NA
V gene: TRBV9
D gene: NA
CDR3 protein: CASSPGGSYNEQFF
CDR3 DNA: TGTGCCAGCAGCCCCGGGGGATCCTACAATGAGCAGTTCTTC

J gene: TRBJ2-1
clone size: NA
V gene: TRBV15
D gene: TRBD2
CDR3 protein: CATSRTSGGEQFF
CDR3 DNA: TGTGCCACCAGCAGGACTAGCGGGGGAGAGCAGTTCTTC

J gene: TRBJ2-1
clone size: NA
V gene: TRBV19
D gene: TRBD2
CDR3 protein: CASSIQASGSAEQFF
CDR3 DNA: TGTGCCAGTAGTATCCAGGCTAGCGGGAGCGCTGAGCAGTTCTTC

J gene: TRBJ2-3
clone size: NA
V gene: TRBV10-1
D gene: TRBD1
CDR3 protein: CASSLDRGTDTQYF
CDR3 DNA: TGCGCCAGCAGTTTGGACAGGGGCACAGATACGCAGTATTTT

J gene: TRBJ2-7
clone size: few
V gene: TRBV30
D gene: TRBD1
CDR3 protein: CAWSSGGMGSYEQYF
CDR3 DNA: TGTGCCTGGAGCTCAGGGGGCATGGGCTCCTACGAGCAGTACTTC

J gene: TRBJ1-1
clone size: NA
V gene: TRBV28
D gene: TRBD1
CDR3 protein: CASSFLDRGLMNTEAFF
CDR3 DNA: TGTGCCAGCAGTTTTTTAGACAGGGGGCTGATGAACACTGAAGCTTTCTTT

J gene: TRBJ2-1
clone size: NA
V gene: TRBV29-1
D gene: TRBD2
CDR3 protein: CSVGGLAGVLWNEQFF
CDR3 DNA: TGCAGCGTTGGTGGACTAGCGGGAGTTTTGTGGAATGAGCAGTTCTTC

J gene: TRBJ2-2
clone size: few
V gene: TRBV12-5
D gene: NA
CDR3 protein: CASGLTRSFTGELFF
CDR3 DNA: TGTGCTAGTGGTTTGACCCGGAGTTTCACCGGGGAGCTGTTTTTT

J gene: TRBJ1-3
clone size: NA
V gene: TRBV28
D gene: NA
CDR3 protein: CASSPPTVSGNTIYF
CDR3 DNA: TGTGCCAGCAGTCCCCCGACAGTATCCGGAAACACCATATATTTT

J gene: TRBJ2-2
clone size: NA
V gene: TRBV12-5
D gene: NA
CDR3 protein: CASGRTANTGELFF
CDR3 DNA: TGTGCTAGTGGTCGGACAGCGAACACCGGGGAGCTGTTTTTT

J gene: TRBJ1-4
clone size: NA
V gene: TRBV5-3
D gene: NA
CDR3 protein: CARSRGCRATNEKLFF
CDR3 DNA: TGTGCCAGAAGCCGAGGCTGCCGCGCAACTAATGAAAAACTGTTTTTT

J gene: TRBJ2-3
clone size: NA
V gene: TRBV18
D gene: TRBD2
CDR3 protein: CASSPPSGADTQYF
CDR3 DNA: TGTGCCAGCTCACCCCCTAGCGGAGCAGATACGCAGTATTTT

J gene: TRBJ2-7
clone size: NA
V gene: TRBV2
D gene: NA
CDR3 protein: CASRATVSYEQYF
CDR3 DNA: TGTGCCAGCAGAGCGACAGTCTCCTACGAGCAGTACTTC

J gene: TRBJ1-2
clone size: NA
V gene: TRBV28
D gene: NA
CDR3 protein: CASSLGRGNGYTF
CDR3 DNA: TGTGCCAGCAGTTTAGGTCGGGGAAATGGCTACACCTTC

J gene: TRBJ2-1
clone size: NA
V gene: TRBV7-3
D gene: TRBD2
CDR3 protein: CASSATAGVMGQFF
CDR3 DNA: TGTGCCAGCAGCGCCACGGCGGGAGTTATGGGGCAGTTCTTC

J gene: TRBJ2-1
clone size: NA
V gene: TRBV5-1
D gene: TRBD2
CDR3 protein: CASSLDGSGRFNEQFF
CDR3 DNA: TGCGCCAGCAGCTTGGATGGTAGCGGGAGATTCAATGAGCAGTTCTTC

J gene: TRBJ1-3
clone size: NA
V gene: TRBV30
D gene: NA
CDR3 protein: CAWNYQVGNTIYF
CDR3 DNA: TGTGCCTGGAACTATCAAGTTGGAAACACCATATATTTT

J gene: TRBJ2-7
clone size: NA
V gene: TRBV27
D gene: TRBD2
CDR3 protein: CASSFSGSRGAEQYF
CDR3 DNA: TGTGCCAGCAGTTTTAGCGGGAGCAGAGGAGCCGAGCAGTACTTC

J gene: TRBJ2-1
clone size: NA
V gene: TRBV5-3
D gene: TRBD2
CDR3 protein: CARSLDPTGTSGYNEQFF
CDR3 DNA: TGTGCCAGAAGCCTGGACCCAACCGGGACTAGCGGCTACAATGAGCAGTTCTTC

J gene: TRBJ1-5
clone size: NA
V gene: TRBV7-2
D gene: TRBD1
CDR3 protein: CASRTSGTDQPQHF
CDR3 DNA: TGTGCCAGCAGAACTTCCGGGACAGACCAGCCCCAGCATTTT

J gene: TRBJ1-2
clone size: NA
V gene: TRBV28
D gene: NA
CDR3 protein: CASRTARSYTF
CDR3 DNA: TGTGCCAGCAGGACAGCTCGGAGCTACACCTTC

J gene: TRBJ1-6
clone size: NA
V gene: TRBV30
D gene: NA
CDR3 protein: CAWNAGLESPLHF
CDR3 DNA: TGTGCCTGGAATGCAGGTTTGGAATCACCCCTCCACTTT

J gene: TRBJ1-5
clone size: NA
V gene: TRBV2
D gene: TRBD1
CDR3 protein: CASSFSDRGGNQPQHF
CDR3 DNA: TGTGCCAGCAGTTTTTCTGACAGGGGTGGCAATCAGCCCCAGCATTTT

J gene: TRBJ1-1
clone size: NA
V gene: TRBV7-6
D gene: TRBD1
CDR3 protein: CASSLAGGLRYTEAFF
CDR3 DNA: TGTGCCAGCAGCTTAGCAGGGGGCCTTAGATACACTGAAGCTTTCTTT

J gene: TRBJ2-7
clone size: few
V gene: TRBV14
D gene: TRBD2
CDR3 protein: CASSHGSGAYEQYF
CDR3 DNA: TGTGCCAGCAGCCATGGTAGCGGGGCCTACGAGCAGTACTTC

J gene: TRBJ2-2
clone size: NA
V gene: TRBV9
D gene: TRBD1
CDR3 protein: CASSAKVKGQGSTGELFF
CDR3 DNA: TGTGCCAGCAGCGCTAAAGTGAAGGGACAGGGCAGTACCGGGGAGCTGTTTTTT

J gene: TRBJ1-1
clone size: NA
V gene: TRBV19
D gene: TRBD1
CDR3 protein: CASSIAGQGPSTEAFF
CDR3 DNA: TGTGCCAGTAGTATTGCTGGACAGGGCCCCAGCACTGAAGCTTTCTTT

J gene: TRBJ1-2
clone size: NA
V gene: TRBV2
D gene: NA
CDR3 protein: CASSEAGGLGYGYTF
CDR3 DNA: TGTGCCAGCAGTGAAGCGGGGGGGCTTGGCTATGGCTACACCTTC

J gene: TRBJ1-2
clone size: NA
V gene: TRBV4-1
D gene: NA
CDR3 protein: CASSQDWREGGYTF
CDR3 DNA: TGCGCCAGCAGCCAAGATTGGAGAGAAGGTGGCTACACCTTC

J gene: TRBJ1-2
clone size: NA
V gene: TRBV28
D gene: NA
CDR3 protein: CASTSTLLGYTF
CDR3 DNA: TGTGCCAGCACTTCGACACTCCTTGGCTACACCTTC

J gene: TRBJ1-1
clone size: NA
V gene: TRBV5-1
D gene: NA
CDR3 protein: CASSFWRTVGNTEAFF
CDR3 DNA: TGCGCCAGCAGCTTTTGGAGGACGGTGGGGAACACTGAAGCTTTCTTT

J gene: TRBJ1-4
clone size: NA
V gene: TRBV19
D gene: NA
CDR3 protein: CASSTGQRFNEKLFF
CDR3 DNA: TGTGCCAGTAGTACCGGACAGCGGTTTAATGAAAAACTGTTTTTT

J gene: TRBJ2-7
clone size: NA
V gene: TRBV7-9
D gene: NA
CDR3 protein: CASSHQSGTSYSYEQYF
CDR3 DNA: TGTGCCAGCAGCCACCAATCTGGGACATCTTACTCCTACGAGCAGTACTTC

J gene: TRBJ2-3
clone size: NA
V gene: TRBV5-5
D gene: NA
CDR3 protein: CASSGRDFSTDTQYF
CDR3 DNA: TGTGCCAGCAGCGGCCGGGACTTTAGCACAGATACGCAGTATTTT

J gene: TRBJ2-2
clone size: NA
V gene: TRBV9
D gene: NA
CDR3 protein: CASSVGGSTGELFF
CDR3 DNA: TGTGCCAGCAGCGTAGGAGGGAGCACCGGGGAGCTGTTTTTT

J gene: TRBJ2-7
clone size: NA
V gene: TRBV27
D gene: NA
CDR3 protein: CASSSPPRATYEQYF
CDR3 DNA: TGTGCCAGCAGTTCCCCACCGCGGGCCACCTACGAGCAGTACTTC

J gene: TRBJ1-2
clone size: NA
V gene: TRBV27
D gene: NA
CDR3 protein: CASSFKGGNYGYTF
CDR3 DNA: TGTGCCAGCAGTTTTAAGGGGGGGAACTATGGCTACACCTTC

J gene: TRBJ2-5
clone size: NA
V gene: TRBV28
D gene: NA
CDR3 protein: CASSSPREQGYSQETQYF
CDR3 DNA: TGTGCCAGCAGTTCCCCGAGGGAACAGGGATATTCGCAAGAGACCCAGTACTTC

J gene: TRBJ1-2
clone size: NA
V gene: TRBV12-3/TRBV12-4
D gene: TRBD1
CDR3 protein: CASSFGGQYGYTF
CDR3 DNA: TGTGCCAGCAGTTTTGGGGGACAGTACGGCTACACCTTC

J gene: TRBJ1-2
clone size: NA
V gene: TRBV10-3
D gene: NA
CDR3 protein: CAISDRAGADYGYTF
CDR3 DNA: TGTGCCATCAGTGATAGGGCAGGGGCTGACTATGGCTACACCTTC

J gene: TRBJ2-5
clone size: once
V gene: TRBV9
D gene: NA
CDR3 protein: CASSSGGRETQYF
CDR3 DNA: TGTGCCAGCAGCTCCGGGGGAAGGGAGACCCAGTACTTC

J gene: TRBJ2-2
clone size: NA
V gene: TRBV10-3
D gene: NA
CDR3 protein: CAISESRAGPGELFF
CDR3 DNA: TGTGCCATCAGTGAGTCGAGGGCCGGTCCCGGGGAGCTGTTTTTT

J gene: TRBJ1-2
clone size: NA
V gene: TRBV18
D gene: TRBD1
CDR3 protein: CASSHNAGTGPNYGYTF
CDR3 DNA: TGTGCCAGCTCACACAACGCCGGGACAGGTCCTAACTATGGCTACACCTTC

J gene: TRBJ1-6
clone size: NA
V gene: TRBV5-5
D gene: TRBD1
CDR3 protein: CASSTNRGRHSPLHF
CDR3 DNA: TGTGCCAGCAGCACCAACAGGGGTCGGCATTCACCCCTCCACTTT

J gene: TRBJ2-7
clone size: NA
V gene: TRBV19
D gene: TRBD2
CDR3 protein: CASSRIAGEGYEQYF
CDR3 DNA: TGTGCCAGTAGTAGGATCGCGGGAGAAGGGTACGAGCAGTACTTC

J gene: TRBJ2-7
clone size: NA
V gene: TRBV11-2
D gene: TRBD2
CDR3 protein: CASSLDGGGYEQYF
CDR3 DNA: TGTGCCAGCAGCTTAGACGGGGGGGGCTACGAGCAGTACTTC